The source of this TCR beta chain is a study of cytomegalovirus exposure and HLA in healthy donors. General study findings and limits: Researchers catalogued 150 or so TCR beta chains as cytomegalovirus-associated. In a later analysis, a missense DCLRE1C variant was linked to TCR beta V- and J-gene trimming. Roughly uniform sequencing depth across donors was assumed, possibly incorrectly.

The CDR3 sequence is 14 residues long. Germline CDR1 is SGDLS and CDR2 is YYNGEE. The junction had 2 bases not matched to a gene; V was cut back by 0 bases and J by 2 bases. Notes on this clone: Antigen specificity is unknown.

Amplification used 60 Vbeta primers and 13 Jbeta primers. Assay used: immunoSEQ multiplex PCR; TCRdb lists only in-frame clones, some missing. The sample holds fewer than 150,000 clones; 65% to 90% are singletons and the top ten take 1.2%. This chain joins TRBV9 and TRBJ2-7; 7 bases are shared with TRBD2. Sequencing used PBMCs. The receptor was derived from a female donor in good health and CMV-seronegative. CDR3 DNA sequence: TGTGCCAGCAGCGTAGAGCGGGACGCCTACGAGCAGTACTTC. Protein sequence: CASSVERDAYEQYF.